A selection of T cell receptor beta chains follows, all from one sample in a study of T cells in Graves' hyperthyroidism and ophthalmopathy. MiXCR, run by TCRdb on the multiplex PCR reads, gives a single entry per CDR3 protein. Altogether over 250,000 distinct CDR3 sequences are present, approximately 21% being singletons, with the ten largest covering about 60%. The sequencing input was blood. All receptors come from a man aged 25 to 40 with Graves' ophthalmopathy. The CDR3 runs from the conserved cysteine through the conserved F or W.

cdr3_aa: CASSQDRVLAGSTDTQYF
v_call: TRBV4-1
j_call: TRBJ2-3

cdr3_aa: CASSIDGGRGEQYF
v_call: TRBV19
j_call: TRBJ2-7

cdr3_aa: CASTGRGGFTGELFF
v_call: TRBV6-1
j_call: TRBJ2-2

cdr3_aa: CASSGDGSGNTIYF
v_call: TRBV6-1
j_call: TRBJ1-3

cdr3_aa: CAWSGPGTGSSYEQYF
v_call: TRBV30
j_call: TRBJ2-7

cdr3_aa: CASSPTGNQETQYF
v_call: TRBV5-1
j_call: TRBJ2-5

cdr3_aa: CASSQGLAGGNEQFF
v_call: TRBV3-1
j_call: TRBJ2-1

cdr3_aa: CASSPHPRGLSEAFF
v_call: TRBV9
j_call: TRBJ1-1

cdr3_aa: CASSLRDSRETQYF
v_call: TRBV7-2
j_call: TRBJ2-5

cdr3_aa: CASSQSPWDRSYEQYF
v_call: TRBV12-3/TRBV12-4
j_call: TRBJ2-7

cdr3_aa: CSAEPLADYYNEQFF
v_call: TRBV20-1
j_call: TRBJ2-1